These 3 T cell receptor beta chains were sequenced from one sample in a study of T cells of healthy individuals. One entry per CDR3 protein, called by TCRdb with MiXCR from the 5' RACE reads. Of 55,000 to 65,000 distinct CDR3 sequences listed, about 16% are singletons. The receptors were gathered from a human donor in good health.

The V call is TRBV19, the J call TRBJ2-1, with D perhaps matching TRBD1 (6 bases). CDR1 is LNHDA and CDR2 is SQIVND in the germline V gene (reference sequence). The length of the CDR3 is 12 residues. Deletions cut 9 bases from V and 3 bases from J, with 9 bases between. The CDR3 DNA sequence: TGTGCCAGCACAGGGAACTACAATGAGCAGTTCTTC. Its protein is CASTGNYNEQFF.

This clonotype was detected many times. The chain links TRBV12-3 or TRBV12-4 to TRBJ2-5; D may be TRBD1 or TRBD2 (5 bases each). V shed 7 bases and J shed 5 bases, with 14 bases lying between them. This CDR3 has 13 residues. Here the CDR3 reads CASIGTPSETQYF. The CDR3 DNA follows: TGTGCCAGCATCGGGACCCCGAGTGAGACCCAGTACTTC.

The J gene is TRBJ2-3, the V gene TRBV27; 9 bases are shared with TRBD2. The junction had 3 bases not matched to a gene; V was cut back by 2 bases and J by 0 bases. Germline CDR1 reads MNHEY; CDR2 reads SMNVEV (reference sequence). The CDR3 has 16 residues. This CDR3 reads CASSLIAGGSTDTQYF. The DNA of the CDR3 is TGTGCCAGCAGTTTAATCGCGGGAGGGAGCACAGATACGCAGTATTTT.